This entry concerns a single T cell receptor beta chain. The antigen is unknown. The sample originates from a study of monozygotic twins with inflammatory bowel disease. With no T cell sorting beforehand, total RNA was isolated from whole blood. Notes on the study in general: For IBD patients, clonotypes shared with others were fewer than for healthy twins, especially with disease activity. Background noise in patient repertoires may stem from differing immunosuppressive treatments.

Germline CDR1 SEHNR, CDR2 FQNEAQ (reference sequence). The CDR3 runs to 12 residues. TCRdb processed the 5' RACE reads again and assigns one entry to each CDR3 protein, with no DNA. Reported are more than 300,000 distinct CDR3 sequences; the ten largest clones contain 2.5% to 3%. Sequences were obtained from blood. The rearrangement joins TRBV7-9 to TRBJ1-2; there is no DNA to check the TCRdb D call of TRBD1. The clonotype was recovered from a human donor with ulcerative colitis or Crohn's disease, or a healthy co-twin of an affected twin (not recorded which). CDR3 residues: CASSPDRDGYTF.